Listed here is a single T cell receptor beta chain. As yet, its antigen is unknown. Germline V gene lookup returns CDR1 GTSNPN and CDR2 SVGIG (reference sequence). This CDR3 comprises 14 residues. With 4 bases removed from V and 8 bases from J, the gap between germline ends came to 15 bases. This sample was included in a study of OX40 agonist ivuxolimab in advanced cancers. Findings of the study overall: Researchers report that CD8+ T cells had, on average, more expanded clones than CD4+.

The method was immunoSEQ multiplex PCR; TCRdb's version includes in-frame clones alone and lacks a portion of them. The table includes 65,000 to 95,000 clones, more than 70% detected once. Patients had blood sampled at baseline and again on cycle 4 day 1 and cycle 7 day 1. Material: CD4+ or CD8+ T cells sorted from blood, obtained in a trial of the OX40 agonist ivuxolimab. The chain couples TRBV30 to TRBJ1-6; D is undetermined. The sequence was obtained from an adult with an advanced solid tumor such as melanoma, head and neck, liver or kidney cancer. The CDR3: CAWKHSGRYSPLHF. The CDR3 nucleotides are TGTGCCTGGAAACATTCAGGAAGATATTCACCCCTCCACTTT.